This T cell receptor beta chain emerged from a study of identical twins. Study observations and caveats: Insertions were fewer in abundant cord blood beta clonotypes, whereas memory repertoires showed none of this pattern. Not following the same donors, the study drew its conclusions from cross-sectional statistical analysis.

Addition of a universal primer site occurred through template switching, and cDNA carried unique molecular identifiers. Each CDR3 protein gets one entry after TCRdb re-called the 5' RACE reads with MiXCR. The sample lists 300,000 to 400,000 distinct CDR3 sequences; 7% to 9.5% were seen once. This clonotype was seen at least ten times. Its antigen is undetermined. CDR3 length equals 11 residues. V shed 3 bases and J shed 5 bases, with 7 bases lying between them. Germline V lookup: CDR1 SQVTM, CDR2 ANQGSEA. The receptor's source is a woman in her forties or fifties in good health. The chain combines TRBV29-1 with TRBJ1-2, with unresolved D. Sequencing used naive T cells sorted from blood. CDR3 nucleotides: TGCAGCGTTGACTATGGGTATGGCTACACCTTC. Its translation is CSVDYGYGYTF.